This T cell receptor (beta chain) originates from a study of T cell responses to AZD1222 COVID-19 vaccine. Points on this clone: A junction end diverges from the germline sequence, so it may reflect a read error.

Profiling relied on immunoSEQ multiplex PCR, and the TCRdb table lists in-frame clones only, not all of them. This sample has 150,000 or so clones, with around 93% found just once. Sequencing used peripheral blood, obtained 28 days after the second AZD1222 dose. The receptor was derived from an adult who received the AZD1222 COVID-19 vaccine.

The CDR3 region has the DNA TGTGCTTGTGGTTTGCCCCCCGACAGGGGACCGCAGTATTTT. It translates to CACGLPPDRGPQYF. The gene calls are TRBV12-5 and TRBJ2-3, with 8 bases matching TRBD1. Germline values: CDR1 LGHNT, CDR2 FRNRAP. CDR3 length: 14 residues.